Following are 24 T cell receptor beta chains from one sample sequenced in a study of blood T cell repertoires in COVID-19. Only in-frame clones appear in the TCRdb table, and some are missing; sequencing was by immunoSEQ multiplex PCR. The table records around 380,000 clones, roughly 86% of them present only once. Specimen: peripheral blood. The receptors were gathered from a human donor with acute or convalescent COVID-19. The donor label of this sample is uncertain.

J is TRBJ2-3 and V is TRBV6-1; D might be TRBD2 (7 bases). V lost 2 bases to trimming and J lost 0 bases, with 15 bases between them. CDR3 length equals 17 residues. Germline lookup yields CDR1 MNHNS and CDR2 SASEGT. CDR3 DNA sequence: TGTGCCAGCAGTGAACGCGGGGGCCCCACTAGCACAGATACGCAGTATTTT. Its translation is CASSERGGPTSTDTQYF.

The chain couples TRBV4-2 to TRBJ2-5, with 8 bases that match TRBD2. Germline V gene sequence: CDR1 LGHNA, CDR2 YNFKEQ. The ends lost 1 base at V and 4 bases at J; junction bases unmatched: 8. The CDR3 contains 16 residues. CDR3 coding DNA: TGTGCCAGCAGCCAAGTTGACGGGGGGGCCACAGAGACCCAGTACTTC. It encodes CASSQVDGGATETQYF.

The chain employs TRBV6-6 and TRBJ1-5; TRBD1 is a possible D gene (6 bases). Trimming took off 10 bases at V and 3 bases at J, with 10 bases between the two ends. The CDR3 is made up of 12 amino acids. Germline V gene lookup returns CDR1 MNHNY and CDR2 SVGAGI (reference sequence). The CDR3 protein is CATTGPNQPQHF. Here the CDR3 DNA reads TGTGCCACCACAGGGCCCAATCAGCCCCAGCATTTT.

CDR3 amino acids: CASSDSGRRGSPLHF. CDR3 in DNA: TGTGCCAGCAGTGACTCAGGCAGGAGAGGGTCACCCCTCCACTTT. The genes are TRBV6-4 and TRBJ1-6; D not certain. CDR1 is MRHNA, CDR2 SNTAGT, per germline. This CDR3 spans 15 amino acids. The V gene lost 0 bases and the J gene lost 10 bases, with 13 bases spanning the gap.

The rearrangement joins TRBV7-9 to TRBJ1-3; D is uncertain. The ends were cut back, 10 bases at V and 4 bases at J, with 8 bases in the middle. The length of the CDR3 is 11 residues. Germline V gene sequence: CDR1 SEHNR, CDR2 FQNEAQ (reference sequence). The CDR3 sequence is CAIPLGNTIYF. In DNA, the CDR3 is TGTGCCATCCCCCTCGGAAACACCATATATTTT.

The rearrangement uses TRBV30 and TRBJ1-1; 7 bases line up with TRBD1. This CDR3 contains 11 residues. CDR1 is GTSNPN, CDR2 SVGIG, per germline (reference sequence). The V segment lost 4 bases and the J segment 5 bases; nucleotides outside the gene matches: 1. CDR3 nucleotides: TGTGCCTGGATGACAGGGACTGAAGCTTTCTTT. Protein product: CAWMTGTEAFF.

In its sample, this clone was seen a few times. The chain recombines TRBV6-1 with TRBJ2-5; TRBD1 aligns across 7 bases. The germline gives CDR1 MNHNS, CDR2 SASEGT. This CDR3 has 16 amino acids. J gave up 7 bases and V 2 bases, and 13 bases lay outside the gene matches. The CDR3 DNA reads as TGTGCCAGCAGTGAACGGATTTCAGGGGGTAGCGTGACCCAGTACTTC. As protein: CASSERISGGSVTQYF.

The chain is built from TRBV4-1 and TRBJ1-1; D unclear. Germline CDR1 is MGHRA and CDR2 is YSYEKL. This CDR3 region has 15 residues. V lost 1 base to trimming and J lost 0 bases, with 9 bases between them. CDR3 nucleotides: TGCGCCAGCAGCCAAGCCGACTTATTGAACACTGAAGCTTTCTTT. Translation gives CASSQADLLNTEAFF.

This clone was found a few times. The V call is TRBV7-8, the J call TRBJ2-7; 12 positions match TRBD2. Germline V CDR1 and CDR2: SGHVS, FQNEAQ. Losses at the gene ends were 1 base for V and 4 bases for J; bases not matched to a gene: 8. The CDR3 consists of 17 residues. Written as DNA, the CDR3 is TGTGCCAGCAGCTTAGAAGGGTATGGACTAGCGGGATACGAGCAGTACTTC. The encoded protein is CASSLEGYGLAGYEQYF. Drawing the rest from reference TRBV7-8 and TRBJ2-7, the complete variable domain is GAGVSQSPRYKVAKRGQDVALRCDPISGHVSLFWYQQALGQGPEFLTYFQNEAQLDKSGLPSDRFFAERPEGSVSTLKIQRTQQEDSAVYLCASSLEGYGLAGYEQYFGPGTRLTVT.

CDR3 amino acids: CASSEQYSYEQYF. The CDR3 coding sequence is TGTGCCAGCAGTGAACAGTACTCCTACGAGCAGTACTTC. The chain is built from TRBV6-1 and TRBJ2-7; no reliable D call. Trimming shortened V by 2 bases and J by 0 bases, and 5 bases separated the two germline ends. The CDR3 is made up of 13 amino acids. Looked up from germline, CDR1 is MNHNS and CDR2 is SASEGT.

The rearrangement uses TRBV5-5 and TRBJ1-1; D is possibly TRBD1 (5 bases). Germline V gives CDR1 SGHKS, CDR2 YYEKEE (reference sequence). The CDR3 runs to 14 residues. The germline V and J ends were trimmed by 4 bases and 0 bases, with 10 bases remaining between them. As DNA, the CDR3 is TGTGCCAGCAGCATCGGGACTGTGAACACTGAAGCTTTCTTT. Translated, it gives CASSIGTVNTEAFF.

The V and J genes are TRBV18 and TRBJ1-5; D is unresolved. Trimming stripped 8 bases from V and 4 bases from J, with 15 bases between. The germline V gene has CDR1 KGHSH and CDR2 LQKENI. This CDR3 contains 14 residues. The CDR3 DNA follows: TGTGCCAGCAGAATACAAACCCTGAATCAGCCCCAGCATTTT. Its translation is CASRIQTLNQPQHF.

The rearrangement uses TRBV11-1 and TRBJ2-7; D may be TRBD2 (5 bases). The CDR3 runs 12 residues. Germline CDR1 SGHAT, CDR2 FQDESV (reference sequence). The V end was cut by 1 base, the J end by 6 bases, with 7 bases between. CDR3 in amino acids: CASSLGRSEQYF. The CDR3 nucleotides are TGTGCCAGCAGCTTAGGGAGGTCCGAGCAGTACTTC. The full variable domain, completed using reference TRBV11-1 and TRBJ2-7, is EAEVAQSPRYKITEKSQAVAFWCDPISGHATLYWYRQILGQGPELLVQFQDESVVDDSQLPKDRFSAERLKGVDSTLKIQPAELGDSAMYLCASSLGRSEQYFGPGTRLTVT.

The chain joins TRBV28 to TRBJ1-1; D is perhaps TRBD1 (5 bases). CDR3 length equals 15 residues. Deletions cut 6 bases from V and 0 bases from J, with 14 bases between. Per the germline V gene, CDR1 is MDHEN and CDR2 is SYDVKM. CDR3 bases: TGTGCCAGCAGCTGGGCCAGGGTGGTGAACACTGAAGCTTTCTTT. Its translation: CASSWARVVNTEAFF.

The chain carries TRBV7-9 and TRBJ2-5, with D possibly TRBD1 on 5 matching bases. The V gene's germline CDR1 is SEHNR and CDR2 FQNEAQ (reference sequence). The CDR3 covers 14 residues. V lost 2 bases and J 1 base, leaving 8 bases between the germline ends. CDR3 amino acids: CASSLRQGQETQYF. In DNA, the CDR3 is TGTGCCAGCAGCTTAAGGCAGGGCCAAGAGACCCAGTACTTC. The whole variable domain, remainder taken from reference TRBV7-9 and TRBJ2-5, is DTGVSQNPRHKITKRGQNVTFRCDPISEHNRLYWYRQTLGQGPEFLTYFQNEAQLEKSRLLSDRFSAERPKGSFSTLEIQRTEQGDSAMYLCASSLRQGQETQYFGPGTRLLVL.

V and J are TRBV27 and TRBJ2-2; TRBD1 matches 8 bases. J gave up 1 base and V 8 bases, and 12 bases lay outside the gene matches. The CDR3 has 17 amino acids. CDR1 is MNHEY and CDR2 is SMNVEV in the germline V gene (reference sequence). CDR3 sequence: CASWGLTGQGNTGELFF. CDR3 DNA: TGTGCCAGCTGGGGCTTAACAGGACAGGGGAACACCGGGGAGCTGTTTTTT.

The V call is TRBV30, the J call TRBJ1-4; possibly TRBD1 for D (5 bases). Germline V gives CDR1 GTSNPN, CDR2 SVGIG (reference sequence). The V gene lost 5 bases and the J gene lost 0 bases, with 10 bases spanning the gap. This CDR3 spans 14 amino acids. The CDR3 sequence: CAWAQTATNEKLFF. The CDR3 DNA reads TGTGCCTGGGCTCAGACAGCAACTAATGAAAAACTGTTTTTT.

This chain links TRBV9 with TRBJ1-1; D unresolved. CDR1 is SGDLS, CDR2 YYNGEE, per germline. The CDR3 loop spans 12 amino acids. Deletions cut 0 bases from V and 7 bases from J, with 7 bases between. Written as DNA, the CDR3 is TGTGCCAGCAGCGTAGCTAGAGGTGAAGCTTTCTTT. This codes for CASSVARGEAFF.

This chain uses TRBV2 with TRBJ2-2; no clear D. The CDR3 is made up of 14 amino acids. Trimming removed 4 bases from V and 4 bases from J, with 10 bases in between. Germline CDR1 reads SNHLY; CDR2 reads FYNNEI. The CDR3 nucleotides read TGTGCCAGCAGTGTTTTGCGGTTCACCGGGGAGCTGTTTTTT. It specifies CASSVLRFTGELFF.

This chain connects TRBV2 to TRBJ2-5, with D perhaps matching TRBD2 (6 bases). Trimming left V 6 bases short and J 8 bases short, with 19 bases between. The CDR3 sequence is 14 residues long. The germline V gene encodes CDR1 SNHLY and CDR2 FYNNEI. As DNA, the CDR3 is TGTGCCAGCAGCGCAGTATGGGGGGTTGGAACCCAGTACTTC. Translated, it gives CASSAVWGVGTQYF.

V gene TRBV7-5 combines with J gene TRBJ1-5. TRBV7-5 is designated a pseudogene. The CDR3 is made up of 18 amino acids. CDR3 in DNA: TGTGTCAGAAGCTTACTTAAGCGGTGGTCGGGGGGCAATCAGCCCCAGCATTTT. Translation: CVRSLLKRWSGGNQPQHF.

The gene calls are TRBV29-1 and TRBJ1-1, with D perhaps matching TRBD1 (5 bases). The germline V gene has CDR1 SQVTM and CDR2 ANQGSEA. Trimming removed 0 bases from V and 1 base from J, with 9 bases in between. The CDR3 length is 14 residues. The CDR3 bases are TGCAGCGTTGAAGATCGGAGGGGGAACACTGAAGCTTTCTTT. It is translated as CSVEDRRGNTEAFF. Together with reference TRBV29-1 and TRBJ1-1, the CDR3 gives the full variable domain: SAVISQKPSRDICQRGTSLTIQCQVDSQVTMMFWYRQQPGQSLTLIATANQGSEATYESGFVIDKFPISRPNLTFSTLTVSNMSPEDSSIYLCSVEDRRGNTEAFFGQGTRLTVV.

CDR3 region: CASSYSLRGPYNEQFF. The CDR3, as DNA: TGTGCCAGCAGTTACTCGTTGCGGGGTCCATACAATGAGCAGTTCTTC. This sequence joins TRBV6-2 or TRBV6-3 and TRBJ2-1, with D possibly TRBD2 on 6 matching bases. The CDR3 length is 16 residues. Germline lookup yields CDR1 MNHEY and CDR2 SVGEGT. The V and J ends lost 0 bases and 4 bases respectively, with 13 bases between them.

The CDR3: CASSLRDTNNSPLHF. CDR3 nucleotide sequence: TGCGCCAGCAGCTTGCGGGACACAAATAATTCACCCCTCCACTTT. This chain uses TRBV5-1 with TRBJ1-6, with a possible D match to TRBD1 (6 bases). The CDR3 has 15 amino acids. Per the germline V gene, CDR1 is SGHRS and CDR2 is YFSETQ. Deletions cut 1 base from V and 5 bases from J, with 10 bases between.